The clone carrying this T cell receptor (beta chain) was recorded once. This specimen belongs to a study of blood T cell repertoires in COVID-19. The overall study: Acute and convalescent COVID-19 samples came from the United States, Italy and Spain. The cDNA or gDNA used as material had been derived from T cells, B-cell-depleted T cells, or PBMCs.

Seattle's enrolled individuals joined amid active infection and were then monitored longitudinally. Source study methods: Estimates of nucleated cell counts were drawn from the amplification of reference gene primers. Generated by immunoSEQ multiplex PCR, the TCRdb table keeps only in-frame clones and is missing some. V and J calls and clone size follow that table, whereas D and trimming were derived from the DNA. The sample holds 200,000 to 250,000 clones, 80% to 95% seen once. This CDR3 is built from 15 residues. Trimming took off 0 bases at V and 3 bases at J, with 12 bases between the two ends. The germline gives CDR1 SGHRS, CDR2 YFSETQ.

The receptor's source is a man aged 25-45 years with COVID-19, enrolled during active disease. V usage is TRBV5-1 and J usage is TRBJ1-2; maybe TRBD1 (5 bases). The sequencing input was peripheral blood. CDR3 in amino acids: CASSLEPGLDYGYTF. DNA of the CDR3: TGCGCCAGCAGCTTGGAGCCAGGGTTGGACTATGGCTACACCTTC. Combining the CDR3 with reference TRBV5-1 and TRBJ1-2 gives the whole variable domain KAGVTQTPRYLIKTRGQQVTLSCSPISGHRSVSWYQQTPGQGLQFLFEYFSETQRNKGNFPGRFSGRQFSNSRSEMNVSTLELGDSALYLCASSLEPGLDYGYTFGSGTRLTVV.